One and the same sample provided the 21 T cell receptor beta chains below, sequenced in a study of a mutant IDH1 vaccine in newly diagnosed glioma. Time point noted: baseline, week 1 (first vaccination visit). The treatment was: pre-vaccination baseline after standard-of-care therapy. The assay was immunoSEQ multiplex PCR, and TCRdb's table has in-frame clones only and misses some. This sample has some 50,000 clones, with roughly 88% found just once. This sample comprised PBMCs, obtained from a glioma patient treated with radiotherapy, temozolomide or both. These TCRs come from a middle-aged man with glioma.

The V and J genes are TRBV7-2 and TRBJ2-5; 8 nucleotides match TRBD2. CDR1 is SGHTA and CDR2 is FQGNSA in the germline V gene. The CDR3 spans 11 residues. V lost 5 bases to trimming and J lost 9 bases; unmatched junction nucleotides: 2. The CDR3 DNA sequence: TGTGCCAGCAGCACCGGGGGGGCCCAGTACTTC. Amino acids: CASSTGGAQYF.

V and J are TRBV6-4 and TRBJ2-3; 11 bases match TRBD2. With V trimmed by 11 bases and J by 2 bases, 9 bases remained unmatched. In germline, CDR1 is MRHNA, CDR2 SNTAGT. The CDR3 loop spans 15 amino acids. The CDR3 nucleotides read TGTGCCGGAAAATCTAGCGGGAGGTACACAGATACGCAGTATTTT. The encoded protein is CAGKSSGRYTDTQYF.

The chain couples TRBV27 to TRBJ2-7, with 11 nucleotides matching TRBD2. This CDR3 contains 12 residues. Trimming took 10 bases from V and 5 from J; bases not matched to a gene: 4. Per the germline V gene, CDR1 is MNHEY and CDR2 is SMNVEV (reference sequence). The CDR3 coding sequence is TGTGCCACCGGGGGACTAGCGGACGAGCAGTACTTC. This sequence encodes CATGGLADEQYF.

The V gene is TRBV6-5, the J gene TRBJ2-3, with D hard to call. Germline loops: CDR1 MNHEY, CDR2 SVGAGI. The length of the CDR3 is 12 residues. The V gene lost 5 bases and the J gene lost 8 bases, with 11 bases spanning the gap. The DNA of the CDR3 is TGTGCCAGCAGTGCCTATTTGGGTACGCAGTATTTT. As protein: CASSAYLGTQYF.

This clone occurred a few times. V and J are TRBV6-5 and TRBJ1-1; no clear D. Germline assignment: CDR1 MNHEY and CDR2 SVGAGI. Trimming took off 4 bases at V and 5 bases at J, with 14 bases between the two ends. The CDR3 covers 14 residues. In nucleotides, the CDR3 is TGTGCCAGCAGTTCGGGAGGATCAGTTACTGAAGCTTTCTTT. Its protein product is CASSSGGSVTEAFF.

This rearrangement joins TRBV14 to TRBJ2-7; possibly TRBD1 for D (6 bases). Germline-derived CDR1 and CDR2 are SGHDN and FVKESK. This CDR3 contains 15 residues. V was trimmed by 5 bases and J by 1 base, leaving 15 bases between them. The CDR3 DNA sequence: TGTGCCAGCAGCGACGCAGCTGACAGGTCCTACGAGCAGTACTTC. It encodes CASSDAADRSYEQYF.

The CDR3, as DNA: TGTGCCAGCAGTTACTCGAATGCGGGAGGGTACGAGCAGTACTTC. Translated, it gives CASSYSNAGGYEQYF. The rearrangement joins TRBV6-5 to TRBJ2-7; TRBD2 agrees at 9 bases. There are 15 residues in the CDR3. Germline CDR1 MNHEY, CDR2 SVGAGI. J was trimmed by 4 bases and V by 0 bases; bases with no gene match: 4.

This chain's CDR3 is CASSVGPGGSYEQYF. The CDR3, as DNA: TGTGCCAGCAGCGTGGGACCCGGGGGCTCCTACGAGCAGTACTTC. The V gene is TRBV9, the J gene TRBJ2-7; tentative D call: TRBD2 (6 bases). Germline CDR1 reads SGDLS; CDR2 reads YYNGEE. The CDR3 has 15 amino acids. The ends were cut back, 2 bases at V and 0 bases at J, with 12 bases in the middle.

The genes are TRBV12-5 and TRBJ1-5; D is unresolved. The germline V and J ends were trimmed by 6 bases and 4 bases, with 10 bases remaining between them. The CDR3 is made up of 13 amino acids. In germline, CDR1 is LGHNT, CDR2 FRNRAP. The CDR3 DNA follows: TGTGCTAGTGGACCTGGGCGGAATCAGCCCCAGCATTTT. This codes for CASGPGRNQPQHF.

This clone was recorded once. The chain joins TRBV19 to TRBJ2-5; tentatively, D is TRBD1 (6 bases). The CDR3 spans 14 residues. Looked up from germline, CDR1 is LNHDA and CDR2 is SQIVND (reference sequence). The V and J ends lost 3 bases and 4 bases respectively, with 12 bases between them. CDR3 sequence (DNA): TGTGCCAGTAGTATCCAGGGGCAGCGAGAGACCCAGTACTTC. This translates into CASSIQGQRETQYF.

The V and J genes are TRBV28 and TRBJ2-1; D may be TRBD2 (6 bases). V lost 10 bases and J 9 bases, leaving 13 bases between the germline ends. The length of the CDR3 is 11 residues. Per germline, CDR1 MDHEN and CDR2 SYDVKM. In DNA form, the CDR3 reads TGTGCCACAGCGGGTTTTCGTGAGCAGTTCTTC. Translation: CATAGFREQFF.

This chain joins TRBV28 and TRBJ2-7; D gene ambiguous. The CDR3 runs to 13 residues. Trimming shortened V by 7 bases and J by 5 bases, and 15 bases separated the two germline ends. Germline V lookup: CDR1 MDHEN, CDR2 SYDVKM. CDR3 residues: CASTQDARNEQYF. The DNA for the CDR3 is TGTGCCAGCACCCAAGATGCGAGGAACGAGCAGTACTTC.

The rearrangement joins TRBV5-1 to TRBJ2-7, with D uncertain. The germline V gene has CDR1 SGHRS and CDR2 YFSETQ. CDR3 length: 12 amino acids. Trimming shortened V by 1 base and J by 0 bases, and 2 bases separated the two germline ends. This CDR3 is CASSLSSYEQYF. In DNA, the CDR3 is TGCGCCAGCAGCTTGAGCTCCTACGAGCAGTACTTC.

This clone occurred a few times. This sample also contains other DNA sequences that code for the same CDR3. This CDR3 is CASSQRGGRNTGELFF. The CDR3 DNA is TGTGCCAGCAGCCAACGGGGCGGGAGGAACACCGGGGAGCTGTTTTTT. The V and J genes are TRBV14 and TRBJ2-2, with 7 positions matching TRBD2. Germline CDR1 reads SGHDN; CDR2 reads FVKESK. The CDR3 spans 16 residues. V shed 2 bases, J shed 1 base, and the junction held 4 bases outside the gene matches.

The chain links TRBV7-6 to TRBJ2-2; 8 positions match TRBD2. The CDR3 runs 17 residues. The J segment lost 6 bases and the V segment lost 5 bases, leaving 14 bases of the junction unmatched. Germline CDR1 and CDR2: SGHVS and FNYEAQ. In DNA form, the CDR3 reads TGTGCCAGCAGCCGCCCCGTGGGACTAGAAATTTCCGGGGAGCTGTTTTTT. This encodes CASSRPVGLEISGELFF.

CDR3 in amino acids: CASSLWGGHQETQYF. The CDR3 DNA reads TGCGCCAGCAGCTTGTGGGGGGGTCATCAAGAGACCCAGTACTTC. The chain couples TRBV5-1 to TRBJ2-5; 7 bases line up with TRBD2. The germline V gene encodes CDR1 SGHRS and CDR2 YFSETQ. The CDR3 covers 15 residues. V was clipped by 1 base and J by 2 bases; unmatched bases: 5.

The chain combines TRBV28 with TRBJ1-2; D is unclear. Germline-derived CDR1 and CDR2 are MDHEN and SYDVKM. V lost 2 bases, J lost 6 bases, and 7 bases lay in between. The CDR3 is made up of 12 amino acids. The CDR3 loop is CASSLMEDGYTF. The CDR3 DNA reads as TGTGCCAGCAGTTTAATGGAAGATGGCTACACCTTC.

In this sample, this clone turned up a few times. The rearrangement uses TRBV6-1 and TRBJ1-1; D is unresolved. V lost 3 bases to trimming and J lost 3 bases, with 17 bases between them. CDR1 is MNHNS and CDR2 is SASEGT in the germline V gene. The CDR3 covers 16 residues. CDR3 nucleotides: TGTGCCAGCAGTGACCCCTTAGTCTTCCGGGACACTGAAGCTTTCTTT. It translates to CASSDPLVFRDTEAFF.

The chain employs TRBV10-3 and TRBJ1-1; D is perhaps TRBD1 (5 bases). This CDR3 has 14 residues. The germline CDR1 and CDR2 sequences are ENHRY and SYGVKD. V lost 2 bases and J 7 bases, leaving 14 bases between the germline ends. The CDR3 sequence is CAISEDGGFGEAFF. The CDR3 DNA reads as TGTGCCATCAGTGAGGACGGGGGATTTGGTGAAGCTTTCTTT.

The chain combines TRBV19 with TRBJ2-2; 8 bases agree with TRBD1. The CDR3 has 17 amino acids. V shed 6 bases and J 6 bases; nucleotides not matched to a gene: 15. Germline V gives CDR1 LNHDA, CDR2 SQIVND (reference sequence). CDR3 DNA sequence: TGTGCCAGTAGCCGGACAGGGTTTCTTAATGGACCCGGGGAGCTGTTTTTT. Protein sequence: CASSRTGFLNGPGELFF.

CDR3 sequence: CASSRQGALTDTQYF. The CDR3 DNA reads as TGTGCCAGCAGTAGGCAGGGGGCCCTCACAGATACGCAGTATTTT. This rearrangement joins TRBV5-4 to TRBJ2-3, with TRBD1 identical over 8 bases. The J segment lost 2 bases and the V segment lost 5 bases, leaving 7 bases of the junction unmatched. The CDR3 is 15 residues long. CDR1 and CDR2 (germline): SGHNT, YYREEE (reference sequence).